This T cell receptor beta chain is from a study of cytomegalovirus exposure and HLA in healthy donors (dated by TCRdb to 2017 to 2019). Turning to the overall study: An earlier analysis of 550 to 700 of the donors reported approximately 270 Gb of sequence data and 117 million unique TCR beta sequences from 150 million to 200 million T cells. An early release covering more than 500 HLA-typed donors comprised around 300 gigabases of sequencing data and 85 million or so unique TCR sequences. Of the roughly 400 genotyped donors, about 84% fell in the genetic ancestry cluster associated with self-reported Caucasian donors. The study aimed to test whether cataloging public T cell receptors could reveal signatures of past pathogen exposure. The T cell repertoires of under 750 subjects were profiled by immunosequencing and related to cytomegalovirus serostatus. A separate validation cohort of approximately 130 different subjects was used in addition to the approximately 640-subject first cohort. To predict cytomegalovirus infection status, the study brought together high-throughput TCR immunosequencing, statistical association of individual TCRs with disease status, and machine learning. In a later analysis, previously published TCR beta repertoires from 550 to 750 donors were re-analyzed and high-resolution HLA genotyping was added so that TCR occurrence patterns could be studied. The later analysis used no new phenotypic data to find candidate immune exposures, relying instead on TCR beta sequences and their occurrence across donors. An earlier analysis of several hundred of the donors applied high-throughput TCR beta sequencing to assess whether each TCR beta V gene segment acted as functional or pseudogenic. Donor age, sex, ethnicity and CMV serostatus were collected together with the repertoire data. A later genetic analysis used genome-wide SNP genotypes for about 60% of the roughly 670 donors, treating that subset as a discovery cohort. Every repertoire in the discovery cohort had been generated on one and the same sequencing platform. Class I and class II HLA loci were covered by the typing at four-digit resolution. The number of typed donors differed by locus: roughly 620-630 for A, B, C, DRB1 and DQB1; 500 to 550 for DQA1; fewer than 610 for DPA1; and 400 to 480 for DPB1. Because of strong linkage in the cohort, a handful of DR-DQ haplotypes were treated as single units for association and clustering. Among over 350 genotyped donors of the cohort, an average of around 240,000 unique TCR beta nucleotide sequences were sequenced per donor, around 20% of them non-productive. What the authors observed across the whole study: For the cohort, immune exposure information was limited to CMV serostatus. A later analysis found that most CMV-associated TCR beta chains appeared HLA-restricted, with HLA associations seemingly driven largely by CMV exposure. While some public TCRs were present in many individuals, most TCR sequences turned up only very rarely across donors. The presence/absence analyses assumed that sequencing depth was roughly uniform across donors, and that assumption may not be true. In a later analysis, 16,951 TCR beta sequences were associated with specific HLA alleles at a false discovery rate of 0.05. Because counts were too low, 15 or so rarely observed V segments, including chromosome 9 orphons, were excluded from the earlier analysis of around 590 of the donors. When HLA alleles, especially DR and DQ, strongly co-occurred, attributing TCR associations to individual alleles was difficult. Because HLA typing was missing for some donors at each locus, association tests included only the typed subset. Only TCR beta chains were sequenced in this cohort, and the absence of alpha or paired-chain data limited detectable features. In vitro tests confirmed that three of the cytomegalovirus-associated TCR beta chains recognize cytomegalovirus antigens. A further reported finding was that TCR beta sequences accurately predicted the HLA-A and HLA-B alleles for most subjects in the first cohort. In the study, around 150 TCR beta chains were listed as associated with cytomegalovirus. Some IMGT-functional V segments, including TRBV6-2 and TRBV6-3, could not be distinguished by the 87-base-pair reads and were therefore excluded. Linkage disequilibrium might explain the correlated functional status among segregating V segments, but an unknown experimental factor could not be ruled out. In an earlier analysis of 587 of the donors, most TCR beta V segments were observed in productive rearrangements about 87% or about 30% of the time, broadly matching IMGT annotations. In a later analysis, TCR association rates were found to vary across HLA loci, with the most associated TCRs seen for DRB1 alleles and the fewest for HLA-C alleles. A later analysis found that HLA-associated TCR beta chains were more clonally expanded and had lower generation probabilities than equally common non-associated chains. Compared with the roughly 600-donor mean, donors in an Asian-associated ancestry cluster had fewer N-insertions in productive TCRs, according to a later genetic analysis. The classifier was reported to diagnose cytomegalovirus status with high specificity and sensitivity in both the original and validation cohorts. It was suggested by the authors that the approach could potentially be generalized to other disease states and immunological phenotypes. A cluster of highly shared sequence variants was judged likely to represent a technical artifact of the sequencing pipeline. An association between a missense DCLRE1C variant and V-gene and J-gene trimming of TCR beta chains was found in a later genetic analysis and replicated in an independent cohort. A later analysis reported that several top co-occurrence clusters appeared linked to parvovirus B19, influenza, CMV and Epstein-Barr virus.

The library was produced with the immunoSEQ multiplex PCR assay. The multiplex PCR relied on a mix of 60 forward primers for TCR Vbeta segments and 13 reverse primers for TCR Jbeta segments. A multiplex PCR assay on genomic DNA amplified the CDR3 region of rearranged TCR beta genes. The Illumina HiSeq System was used to sequence the amplified TCR beta libraries as 87-base-pair reads. Per the original workflow: A later analysis tallied around 82 million unique TCR beta chains across the approximately 670 repertoires, and about 10 million of those chains were shared by two or more donors. To remove PCR and sequencing errors, raw reads were error-corrected and collapsed into unique sequences using a nearest-neighbor algorithm that merged closely related sequences. V, D and J gene segments were assigned by aligning CDR3 sequences to IMGT reference sequences. For a sequence to be retained, a match of at least six nucleotides to both a V gene segment and a J gene segment was required. A rearrangement was called productive if the CDR3 had no stop codons and remained in frame with V and J, and every other rearrangement was called non-productive. Following IMGT convention, CDR3 was defined as the stretch from the second conserved V-encoded cysteine up to the conserved J-encoded phenylalanine. Sequences without an unambiguous match to a single V gene segment were excluded from the earlier analysis of several hundred of the donors. An earlier analysis of fewer than 750 of the donors called V segments functional above 56.7% productive rearrangements and segregating when the between-donor standard deviation exceeded 5%. A statistical classification framework was built for diagnosing cytomegalovirus status from the catalog of TCR beta chain sequences. In a later analysis, TCR nucleotide sequences were compared against IMGT/GENE-DB human TR gene sequences so that V and J genes could be assigned. In a later analysis, CDR3 sequences and most-parsimonious VDJ recombination scenarios were assigned using the TCRdist pipeline. In a later analysis, every TCR beta chain was defined by the combination of its CDR3 amino acid sequence and its V-gene family, and reads without a unique V-gene family were dropped. As a way to deal with suspected cross-contamination and a sequencing artifact, a later analysis dropped approximately 590 nucleotide sequences that were highly shared and had low generation probability. In a later analysis, a clonal expansion index for each public chain was calculated from normalized within-repertoire ranks of inferred template counts. In a later analysis, generation probabilities were computed using a VDJ recombination model fitted to out-of-frame rearrangements, and the results were checked against IGoR. A later analysis scored TCR-TCR, TCR-HLA and TCR-CMV co-occurrence with hypergeometric tests, applying a repertoire-size bias correction to TCR pairs. A later analysis estimated false discovery rates by permuting HLA or CMV assignments 20 times. In a later analysis, co-occurring TCRs were grouped with DBSCAN, and TCRdist sequence similarity was added when clustering was performed within HLA-allele-positive subsets. Repertoires with fewer than 30,000 or more than 120,000 public chains, plus five repertoires with anomalous nucleotide sharing, were excluded from co-occurrence clustering. In TCRdb, the immuneACCESS table is reduced to in-frame sequences with V and J assigned. These tables do not hold every clone; where another copy was compared, an unresolved V gene accounts for under half, and the others remain unexplained. V, J and clone size reflect that table, while D and trimming were determined from the DNA. In this sample the table shows roughly 100,000 clones, roughly 80% of which occur a single time. The ten largest clones represent 8.5% to 10% of the sample.

In total, 600 or so healthy bone marrow donors made up the cohort. Cohort members were all nominally healthy when sampled, although unrecorded immune exposures were likely present. The donor was CMV seropositive and was included in the group of 250 to 350 seropositive cohort members. Every donor gave a peripheral blood sample, and the peripheral blood mononuclear cells from that sample were used for TCR beta sequencing. The Qiagen DNeasy Blood Extraction Kit was used to extract genomic DNA from the blood cell samples. The CDR3 has 15 amino acids, counting the end cysteine and phenylalanine. Of the read, only the CDR3 DNA is kept; its 45 bases are in frame from base 1. Trimming removed 4 bases from V and 3 bases from J; the gene matches leave 4 bases unexplained. The CDR1 and CDR2 encoded by the germline V gene are SGDLS and YYNGEE. This clone was detected only a few times. It has no known antigen specificity. No base quality information exists; no much larger clone differs at one position.

The chain joins TRBV9 to TRBJ2-6, with TRBD2 matching 7 junction bases. What was sequenced was PBMCs. The origin of this receptor is a male donor in good health and CMV-seropositive. For the CDR3, the sequence is CASSPWEGGANVLTF. Read as DNA, the sequence is TGTGCCAGCAGCCCTTGGGAGGGTGGGGCCAACGTCCTGACTTTC.